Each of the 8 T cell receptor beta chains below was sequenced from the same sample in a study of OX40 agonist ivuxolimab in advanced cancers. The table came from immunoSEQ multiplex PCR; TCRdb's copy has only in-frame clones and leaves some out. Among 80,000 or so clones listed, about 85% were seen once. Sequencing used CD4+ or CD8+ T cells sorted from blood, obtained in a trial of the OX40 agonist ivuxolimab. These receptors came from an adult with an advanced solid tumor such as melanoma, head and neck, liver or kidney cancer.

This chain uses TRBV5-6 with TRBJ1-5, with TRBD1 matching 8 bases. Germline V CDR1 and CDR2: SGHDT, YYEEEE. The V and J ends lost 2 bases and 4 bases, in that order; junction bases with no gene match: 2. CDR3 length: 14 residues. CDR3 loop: CASSFRQGNQPQHF. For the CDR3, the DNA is TGTGCCAGCAGCTTCAGACAGGGGAATCAGCCCCAGCATTTT.

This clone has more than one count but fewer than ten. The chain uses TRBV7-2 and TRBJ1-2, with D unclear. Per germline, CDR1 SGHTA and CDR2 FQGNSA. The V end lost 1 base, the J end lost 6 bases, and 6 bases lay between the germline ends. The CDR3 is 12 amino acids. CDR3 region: CASSLEGHGYTF. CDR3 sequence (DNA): TGTGCCAGCAGCTTAGAGGGCCATGGCTACACCTTC.

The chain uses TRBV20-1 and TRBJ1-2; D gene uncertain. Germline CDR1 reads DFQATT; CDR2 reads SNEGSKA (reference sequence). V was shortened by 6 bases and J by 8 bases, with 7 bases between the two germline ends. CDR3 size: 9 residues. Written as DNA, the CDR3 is TGCAGTGCCGCAGAAGGCTACACCTTC. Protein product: CSAAEGYTF.

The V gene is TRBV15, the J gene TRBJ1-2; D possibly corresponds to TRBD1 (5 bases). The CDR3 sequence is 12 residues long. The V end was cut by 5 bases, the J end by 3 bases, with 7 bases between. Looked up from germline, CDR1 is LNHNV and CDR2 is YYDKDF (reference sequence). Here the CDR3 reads CATSGADYGYTF. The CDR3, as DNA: TGTGCCACCAGCGGGGCGGACTATGGCTACACCTTC.

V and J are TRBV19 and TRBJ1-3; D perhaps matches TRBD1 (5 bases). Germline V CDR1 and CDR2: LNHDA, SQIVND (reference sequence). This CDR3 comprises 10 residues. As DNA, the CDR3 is TGTGGATCAGGGAAAGGCACCATATATTTT. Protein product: CGSGKGTIYF. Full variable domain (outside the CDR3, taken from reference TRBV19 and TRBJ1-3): DGGITQSPKYLFRKEGQNVTLSCEQNLNHDAMYWYRQDPGQGLRLIYYSQIVNDFQKGDIAEGYSVSREKKESFPLTVTSAQKNPTAFYLCGSGKGTIYFGEGSWLTVV.

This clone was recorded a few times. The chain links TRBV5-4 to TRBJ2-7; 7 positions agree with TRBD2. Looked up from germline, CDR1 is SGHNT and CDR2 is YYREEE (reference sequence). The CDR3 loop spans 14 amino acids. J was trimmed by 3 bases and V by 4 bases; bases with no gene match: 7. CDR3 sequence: CASSPPGTNYEQYF. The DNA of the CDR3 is TGTGCCAGCAGCCCACCCGGGACTAACTACGAGCAGTACTTC.

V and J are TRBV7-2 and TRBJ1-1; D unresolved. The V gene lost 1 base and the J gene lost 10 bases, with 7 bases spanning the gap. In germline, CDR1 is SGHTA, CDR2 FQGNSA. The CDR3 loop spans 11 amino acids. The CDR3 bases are TGTGCCAGCAGCTTAGTTGTTTCAGCTTTCTTT. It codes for CASSLVVSAFF.

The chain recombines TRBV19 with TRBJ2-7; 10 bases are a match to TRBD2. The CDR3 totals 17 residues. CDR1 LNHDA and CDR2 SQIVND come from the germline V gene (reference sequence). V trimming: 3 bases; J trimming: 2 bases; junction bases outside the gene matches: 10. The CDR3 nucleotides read TGTGCCAGTAGTATGGGGGGAGCCACTAGCGGGGCCTACGAGCAGTACTTC. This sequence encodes CASSMGGATSGAYEQYF.